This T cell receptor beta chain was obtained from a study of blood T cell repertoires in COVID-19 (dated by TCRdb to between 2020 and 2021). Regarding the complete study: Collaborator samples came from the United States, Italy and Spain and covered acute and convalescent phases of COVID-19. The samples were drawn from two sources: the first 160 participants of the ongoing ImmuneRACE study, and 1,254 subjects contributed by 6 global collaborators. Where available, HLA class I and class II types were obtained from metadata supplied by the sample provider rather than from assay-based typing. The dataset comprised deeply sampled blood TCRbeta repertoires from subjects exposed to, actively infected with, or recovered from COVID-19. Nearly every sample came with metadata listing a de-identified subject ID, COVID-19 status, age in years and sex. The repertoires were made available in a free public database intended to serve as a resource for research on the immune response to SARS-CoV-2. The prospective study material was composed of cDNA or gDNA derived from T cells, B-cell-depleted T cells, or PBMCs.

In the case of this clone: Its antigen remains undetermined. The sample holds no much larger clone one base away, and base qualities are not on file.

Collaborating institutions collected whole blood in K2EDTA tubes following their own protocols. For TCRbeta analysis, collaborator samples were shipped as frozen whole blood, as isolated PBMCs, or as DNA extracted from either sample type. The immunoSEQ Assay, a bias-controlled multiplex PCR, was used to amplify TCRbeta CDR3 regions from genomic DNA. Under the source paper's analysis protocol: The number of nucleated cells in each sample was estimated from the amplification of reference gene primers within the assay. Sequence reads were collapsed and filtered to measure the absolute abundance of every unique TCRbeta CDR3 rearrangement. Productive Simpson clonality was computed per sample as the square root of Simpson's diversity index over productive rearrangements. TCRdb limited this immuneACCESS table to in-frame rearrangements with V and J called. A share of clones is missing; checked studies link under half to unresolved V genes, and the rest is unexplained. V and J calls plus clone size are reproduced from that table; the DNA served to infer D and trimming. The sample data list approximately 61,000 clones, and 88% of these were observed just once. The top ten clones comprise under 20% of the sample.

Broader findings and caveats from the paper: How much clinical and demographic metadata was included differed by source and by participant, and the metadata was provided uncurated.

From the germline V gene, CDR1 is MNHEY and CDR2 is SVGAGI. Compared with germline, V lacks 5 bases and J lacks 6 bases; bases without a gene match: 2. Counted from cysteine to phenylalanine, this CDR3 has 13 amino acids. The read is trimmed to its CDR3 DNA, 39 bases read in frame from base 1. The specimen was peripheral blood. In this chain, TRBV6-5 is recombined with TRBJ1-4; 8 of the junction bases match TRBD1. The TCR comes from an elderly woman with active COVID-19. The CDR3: CASSPDRDEKLFF. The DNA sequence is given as TGTGCCAGCAGTCCGGACAGGGATGAAAAACTGTTTTTT.